Following are 19 T cell receptor beta chains from one sample sequenced in a study of blood T cell repertoires in COVID-19. Method: immunoSEQ multiplex PCR; TCRdb's copy keeps in-frame clones and lacks some. The sample contains 55,000 to 90,000 clones, around 89% of which appear only once. What was sequenced was peripheral blood. These receptors originate from a human donor in a cohort sampled during active COVID-19.

This clone was found a few times. In nucleotides, the CDR3 is TGTGCCATCCGGGAGGAGGGAAGAAACACCATATATTTT. Translated, it gives CAIREEGRNTIYF. The V and J genes are TRBV10-3 and TRBJ1-3; D unresolved. Trimming removed 8 bases from V and 5 bases from J, with 13 bases in between. In germline, CDR1 is ENHRY, CDR2 SYGVKD. The CDR3 covers 13 residues.

The chain recombines TRBV18 with TRBJ1-3; D is uncertain. The germline V gene has CDR1 KGHSH and CDR2 LQKENI. V dropped 3 bases and J dropped 0 bases, with 12 bases sitting between them. This CDR3 region has 16 residues. The CDR3 DNA reads as TGTGCCAGCTCACCGTCCACGGTCAACTCTGGAAACACCATATATTTT. Translating gives CASSPSTVNSGNTIYF.

V and J are TRBV6-5 and TRBJ1-5, with D possibly being TRBD1 (6 bases). This CDR3 region has 14 residues. V dropped 5 bases and J dropped 7 bases, with 15 bases sitting between them. CDR1 and CDR2 (germline): MNHEY, SVGAGI. As DNA, the CDR3 is TGTGCCAGCAGTATCGATCAGGGGAGACAGCCCCAGCATTTT. Encoded protein: CASSIDQGRQPQHF.

This chain joins TRBV28 and TRBJ2-1; 9 positions agree with TRBD2. Germline CDR1 and CDR2: MDHEN and SYDVKM. The length of the CDR3 is 14 residues. V shed 7 bases, J shed 7 bases, and the junction held 8 bases outside the gene matches. The CDR3 DNA follows: TGTGCCAGCAAGGCTAGCGGGAACCTTAATGAGCAGTTCTTC. The encoded protein is CASKASGNLNEQFF.

This rearrangement joins TRBV7-2 to TRBJ2-3; the D gene is possibly TRBD2 (5 bases). Germline V gene sequence: CDR1 SGHTA, CDR2 FQGNSA. The CDR3 totals 13 residues. The V gene lost 4 bases and the J gene lost 2 bases, with 7 bases spanning the gap. The CDR3 loop reads CASSSRVTDTQYF. The CDR3, as DNA: TGTGCCAGCAGCTCGAGGGTCACAGATACGCAGTATTTT. Looking up the rest from reference TRBV7-2 and TRBJ2-3 gives the full variable domain: GAGVSQSPSNKVTEKGKDVELRCDPISGHTALYWYRQSLGQGLEFLIYFQGNSAPDKSGLPSDRFSAERTGGSVSTLTIQRTQQEDSAVYLCASSSRVTDTQYFGPGTRLTVL.

This rearrangement joins TRBV5-1 to TRBJ1-4; D perhaps matches TRBD1 (5 bases). The CDR3 totals 14 residues. Germline CDR1 SGHRS, CDR2 YFSETQ. Trimming removed 8 bases from V and 7 bases from J, with 18 bases in between. CDR3 nucleotides: TGCGCCAGTTCTCTGGGGCAGGGCAGTGAAAAACTGTTTTTT. Translating it yields CASSLGQGSEKLFF.

The chain employs TRBV29-1 and TRBJ2-2; D may be TRBD2 (6 bases). V shed 7 bases and J shed 3 bases, with 15 bases lying between them. The CDR3 spans 14 residues. CDR1 and CDR2 from the germline V gene are SQVTM and ANQGSEA. The CDR3 sequence is CSAKGLPDTGELFF. In DNA form, the CDR3 reads TGCAGCGCCAAGGGACTTCCTGACACCGGGGAGCTGTTTTTT.

V is TRBV3-1 (or the pseudogene TRBV3-2) and J is TRBJ2-5, with 11 positions matching TRBD2. V was clipped by 1 base and J by 5 bases; unmatched bases: 15. Per the germline V gene, CDR1 is LGHDT and CDR2 is YNNKEL (reference sequence). The CDR3 length is 19 residues. For the CDR3, the DNA is TGTGCCAGCAGCCAAGGGGGTACAGTAGCGGGAGGGAGGCGGGAGACCCAGTACTTC. Translating it yields CASSQGGTVAGGRRETQYF.

V is TRBV10-1 and J is TRBJ2-7; D might be TRBD2 (5 bases). Trimming left V 7 bases short and J 0 bases short, with 10 bases between. From germline, CDR1 is WNHNN and CDR2 SYGVQD (reference sequence). The CDR3 has 13 amino acids. CDR3 protein: CASKDLISYEQYF. In DNA, the CDR3 is TGCGCCAGCAAGGACTTGATCTCCTACGAGCAGTACTTC.

The rearrangement uses TRBV12-2 and TRBJ2-5; the listed D gene, TRBD2, was not tested against the DNA. TRBV12-2 is assigned pseudogene status. This CDR3 contains 14 residues. CDR3: CASRLGSSAETQYF. CDR3 DNA: TGTGCAAGTCGCTTAGGGTCTAGCGCCGAGACCCAGTACTTC.

V gene TRBV5-1 combines with J gene TRBJ1-3, with TRBD1 identical over 7 bases. This CDR3 spans 14 amino acids. The J segment lost 3 bases and the V segment lost 4 bases, leaving 4 bases of the junction unmatched. In germline, CDR1 is SGHRS, CDR2 YFSETQ. CDR3 nucleotide sequence: TGCGCCAGCAGCCCAGGGGGGAGTGGAAACACCATATATTTT. Its protein is CASSPGGSGNTIYF.

The V and J genes are TRBV10-1 and TRBJ2-1; 11 bases line up with TRBD2. The V segment lost 6 bases and the J segment 5 bases; nucleotides outside the gene matches: 6. The CDR3 totals 15 residues. Germline CDR1 and CDR2: WNHNN and SYGVQD (reference sequence). The CDR3 DNA follows: TGCGCCAGCAGGTATAGCGGGAGGGCCAACAATGAGCAGTTCTTC. Translating gives CASRYSGRANNEQFF.

CDR3 amino acids: CASSRGFVEGYTF. Written as DNA, the CDR3 is TGTGCCAGCAGCAGGGGTTTCGTCGAAGGCTACACCTTC. The V call is TRBV5-6, the J call TRBJ1-2; a weak D match, TRBD1 (5 bases). The CDR3 contains 13 residues. V shed 4 bases and J shed 8 bases, with 15 bases lying between them. Looked up from germline, CDR1 is SGHDT and CDR2 is YYEEEE.

This clone is a singleton in its sample. V and J are TRBV19 and TRBJ1-2, with 9 positions matching TRBD1. J was trimmed by 4 bases and V by 3 bases; bases with no gene match: 6. This CDR3 contains 15 residues. CDR1 is LNHDA, CDR2 SQIVND, per germline (reference sequence). The chain's CDR3 is CASSIGQGKGYGYTF. The DNA of the CDR3 is TGTGCCAGTAGTATTGGACAGGGGAAAGGCTATGGCTACACCTTC. Drawing the rest from reference TRBV19 and TRBJ1-2, the complete variable domain is DGGITQSPKYLFRKEGQNVTLSCEQNLNHDAMYWYRQDPGQGLRLIYYSQIVNDFQKGDIAEGYSVSREKKESFPLTVTSAQKNPTAFYLCASSIGQGKGYGYTFGSGTRLTVV.

This clone was observed a single time. V usage is TRBV5-4 and J usage is TRBJ2-1; TRBD2 is a possible D gene (5 bases). The CDR3 is 14 residues long. Trimming took 7 bases from V and 8 from J, leaving 19 bases between them. Per the germline V gene, CDR1 is SGHNT and CDR2 is YYREEE (reference sequence). The CDR3 region has the DNA TGTGCCAGCTACCAACGGGGTTTGAAGGATGAGCAGTTCTTC. The encoded protein is CASYQRGLKDEQFF. Full variable domain (outside the CDR3, taken from reference TRBV5-4 and TRBJ2-1): ETGVTQSPTHLIKTRGQQVTLRCSSQSGHNTVSWYQQALGQGPQFIFQYYREEENGRGNFPPRFSGLQFPNYSSELNVNALELDDSALYLCASYQRGLKDEQFFGPGTRLTVL.

The genes are TRBV29-1 and TRBJ2-1; 7 positions agree with TRBD2. This CDR3 region has 12 residues. Germline V gene lookup returns CDR1 SQVTM and CDR2 ANQGSEA. With 5 bases clipped from V and 7 bases from J, the junction kept 5 bases outside the gene matches. The DNA for the CDR3 is TGCAGCGTTACCAATAGCGGGAATGAGCAGTTCTTC. Translated, it gives CSVTNSGNEQFF.

This chain uses TRBV28 with TRBJ2-1; 11 bases align to TRBD1. The germline gives CDR1 MDHEN, CDR2 SYDVKM. The CDR3 loop spans 15 amino acids. V shed 3 bases, J shed 4 bases, and the junction held 2 bases outside the gene matches. The CDR3 reads CASSLGTGGYNEQFF. The CDR3 nucleotides read TGTGCCAGCAGTTTGGGGACAGGGGGGTACAATGAGCAGTTCTTC.

The chain employs TRBV6-4 and TRBJ2-1; the match to TRBD2 covers 11 bases. The CDR3 length is 15 residues. Losses at the gene ends were 4 bases for V and 6 bases for J; bases not matched to a gene: 5. Germline values: CDR1 MRHNA, CDR2 SNTAGT. This CDR3 reads CASSVGLAGLNEQFF. The CDR3 coding sequence is TGTGCCAGCAGTGTAGGACTAGCGGGCCTCAATGAGCAGTTCTTC.

The rearrangement uses TRBV5-5 and TRBJ2-3; 11 positions match TRBD2. From germline, CDR1 is SGHKS and CDR2 YYEKEE (reference sequence). This CDR3 comprises 17 residues. V gave up 0 bases and J gave up 2 bases; unmatched junction bases: 5. The CDR3: CASSLENSGRATDTQYF. Written as DNA, the CDR3 is TGTGCCAGCAGCTTGGAGAATAGCGGGAGGGCCACAGATACGCAGTATTTT.